This TCR beta chain was recorded in a study of CD8 T cells in ankylosing spondylitis. Study-wide findings and caveats: Roughly 8 highly homologous variants made up a TCR beta motif, and this motif appeared characteristic of ankylosing spondylitis blood.

This clonotype was observed a handful of times. The antigen is unknown. TCRdb fed the 5' RACE reads into MiXCR, producing one record per CDR3 protein. The sample carries 750,000 to 850,000 distinct CDR3 sequences, 12% recorded once. CDR1 MNHEY and CDR2 SMNVEV come from the germline V gene (reference sequence). The CDR3 has 15 amino acids. The J segment lost 1 base and the V segment lost 3 bases, leaving 3 bases of the junction unmatched. The clonotype was recovered from a male donor with ankylosing spondylitis. The chain links TRBV27 to TRBJ2-7; 10 bases are a match to TRBD2. Sequencing was performed on blood, either unsorted or a sorted T cell fraction (not recorded which). The CDR3 nucleotides read TGTGCCAGCAGTTTCAAGCGGGAGGGTTCCTACGAGCAGTACTTC. It codes for CASSFKREGSYEQYF.